This section outlines one T cell receptor (beta chain) sequence together with its context. PCR was performed a second time for 7 to 11 cycles using a sample-barcoded 5' primer and a J-beta primer mix. TCRdb re-called the 5' RACE reads through MiXCR, storing one row per CDR3 protein. The table shows over 500,000 distinct CDR3 sequences, with approximately 26% occurring only once. The entry originates in a study of blood T cells in healthy people across ages. The overall study: About one barcoded beta molecule per two T cells was captured by template switching.

The CDR3 extends over 12 amino acids. Germline V gene lookup returns CDR1 SQVTM and CDR2 ANQGSEA. V lost 0 bases to trimming and J lost 4 bases, with 6 bases between them. The same sample was also used in a study of T cells of mothers and their children. In that study: In cDNA synthesis, all of the extracted RNA was used at roughly 1.5 ug per 15 ul.

Sequencing was carried out using blood. The rearrangement links TRBV29-1 to TRBJ1-2; D gene uncertain. This sequence was found in a boy aged 2 to 10 in good health. CDR3 nucleotide sequence: TGCAGCGTTGAAGACGGCCCCTATGGCTACACCTTC. This gives the protein CSVEDGPYGYTF.